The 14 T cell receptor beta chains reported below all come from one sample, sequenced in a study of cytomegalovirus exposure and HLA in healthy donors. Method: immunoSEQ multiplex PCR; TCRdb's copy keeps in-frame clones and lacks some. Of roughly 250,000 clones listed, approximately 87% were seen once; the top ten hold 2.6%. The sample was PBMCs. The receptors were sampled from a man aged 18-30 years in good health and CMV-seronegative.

CDR3 sequence: CSVENSSYYGYTF. Written as DNA, the CDR3 is TGCAGCGTTGAAAACAGTTCGTACTATGGCTACACCTTC. The chain uses TRBV29-1 and TRBJ1-2; unclear D gene. V was shortened by 2 bases and J by 3 bases, with 10 bases between the two germline ends. The V gene's germline CDR1 is SQVTM and CDR2 ANQGSEA. This CDR3 is 13 amino acids long. Based on the CDR3 plus reference TRBV29-1 and TRBJ1-2, the full variable domain is SAVISQKPSRDICQRGTSLTIQCQVDSQVTMMFWYRQQPGQSLTLIATANQGSEATYESGFVIDKFPISRPNLTFSTLTVSNMSPEDSSIYLCSVENSSYYGYTFGSGTRLTVV.

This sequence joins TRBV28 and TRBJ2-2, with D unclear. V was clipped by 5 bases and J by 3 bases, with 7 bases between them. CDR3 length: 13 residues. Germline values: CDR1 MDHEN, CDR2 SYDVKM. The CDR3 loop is CASSPIDTGELFF. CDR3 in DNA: TGTGCCAGCAGTCCCATAGACACCGGGGAGCTGTTTTTT.

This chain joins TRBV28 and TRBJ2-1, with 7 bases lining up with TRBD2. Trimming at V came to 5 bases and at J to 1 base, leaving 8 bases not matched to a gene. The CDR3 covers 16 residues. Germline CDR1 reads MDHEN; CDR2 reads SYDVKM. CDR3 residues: CASSDAGRGSYNEQFF. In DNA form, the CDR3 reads TGTGCCAGCAGTGACGCCGGGCGGGGGTCCTACAATGAGCAGTTCTTC.

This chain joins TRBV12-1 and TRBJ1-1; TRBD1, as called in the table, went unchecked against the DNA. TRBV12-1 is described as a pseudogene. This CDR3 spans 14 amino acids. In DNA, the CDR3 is TGTGCCAGCAGCTTTATTGGCAGGGGCCCTGAAGCTTTCTTT. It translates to CASSFIGRGPEAFF.

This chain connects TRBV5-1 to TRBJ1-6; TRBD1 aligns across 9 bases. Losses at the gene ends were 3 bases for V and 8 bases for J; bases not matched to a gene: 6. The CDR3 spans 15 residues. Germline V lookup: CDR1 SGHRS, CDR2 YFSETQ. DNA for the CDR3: TGCGCCAGCAGCTCACGGACAGGGGTAGATTCACCCCTCCACTTT. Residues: CASSSRTGVDSPLHF.

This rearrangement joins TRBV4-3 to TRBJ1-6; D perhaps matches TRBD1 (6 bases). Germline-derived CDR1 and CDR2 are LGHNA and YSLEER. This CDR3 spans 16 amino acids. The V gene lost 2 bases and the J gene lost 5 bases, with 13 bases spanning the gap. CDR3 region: CASSQTTGSDNSPLHF. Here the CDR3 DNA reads TGCGCCAGCAGCCAAACAACAGGGAGCGATAATTCACCCCTCCACTTT.

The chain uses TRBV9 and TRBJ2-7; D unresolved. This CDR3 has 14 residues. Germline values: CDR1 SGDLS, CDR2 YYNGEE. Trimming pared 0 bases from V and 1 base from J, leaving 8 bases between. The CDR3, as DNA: TGTGCCAGCAGCGTAGACCCTAATTCCTACGAGCAGTACTTC. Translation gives CASSVDPNSYEQYF.

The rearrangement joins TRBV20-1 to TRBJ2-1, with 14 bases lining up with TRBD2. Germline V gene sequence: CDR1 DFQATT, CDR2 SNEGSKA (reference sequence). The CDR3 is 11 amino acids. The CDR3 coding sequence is TGCAGGGGACTAGCGGGGGAAGAGCAGTTCTTC. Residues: CRGLAGEEQFF.

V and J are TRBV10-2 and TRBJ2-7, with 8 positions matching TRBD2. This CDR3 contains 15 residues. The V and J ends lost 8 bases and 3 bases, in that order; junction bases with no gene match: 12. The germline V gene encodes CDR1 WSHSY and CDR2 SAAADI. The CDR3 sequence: CASYNTGTRSYEQYF. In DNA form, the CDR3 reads TGCGCCAGCTATAATACCGGGACTAGGAGCTACGAGCAGTACTTC.

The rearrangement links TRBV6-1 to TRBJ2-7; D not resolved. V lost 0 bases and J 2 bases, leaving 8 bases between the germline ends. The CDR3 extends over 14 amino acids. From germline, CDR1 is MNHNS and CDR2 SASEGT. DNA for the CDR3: TGTGCCAGCAGTGAAGCGGCGGAGACCTACGAGCAGTACTTC. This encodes CASSEAAETYEQYF.

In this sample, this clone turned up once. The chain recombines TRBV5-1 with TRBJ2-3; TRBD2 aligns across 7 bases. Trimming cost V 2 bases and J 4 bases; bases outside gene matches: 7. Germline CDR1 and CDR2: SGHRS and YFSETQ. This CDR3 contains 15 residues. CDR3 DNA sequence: TGCGCCAGCAGCTTTGGAACTAGCGCCCCAGATACGCAGTATTTT. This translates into CASSFGTSAPDTQYF. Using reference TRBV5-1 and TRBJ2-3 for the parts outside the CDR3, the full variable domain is KAGVTQTPRYLIKTRGQQVTLSCSPISGHRSVSWYQQTPGQGLQFLFEYFSETQRNKGNFPGRFSGRQFSNSRSEMNVSTLELGDSALYLCASSFGTSAPDTQYFGPGTRLTVL.

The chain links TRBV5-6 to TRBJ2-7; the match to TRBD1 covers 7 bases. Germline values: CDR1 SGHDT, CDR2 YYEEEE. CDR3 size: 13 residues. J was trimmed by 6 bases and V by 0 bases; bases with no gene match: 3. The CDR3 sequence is CASSLGAGGEQYF. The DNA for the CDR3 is TGTGCCAGCAGCTTGGGTGCAGGGGGCGAGCAGTACTTC. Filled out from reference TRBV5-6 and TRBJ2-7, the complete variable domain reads DAGVTQSPTHLIKTRGQQVTLRCSPKSGHDTVSWYQQALGQGPQFIFQYYEEEERQRGNFPDRFSGHQFPNYSSELNVNALLLGDSALYLCASSLGAGGEQYFGPGTRLTVT.

This CDR3 reads CASSLVRLADTEAFF. CDR3 DNA sequence: TGTGCCAGCAGCTTAGTGAGGCTGGCAGACACTGAAGCTTTCTTT. V usage is TRBV7-9 and J usage is TRBJ1-1; no firm D call. This CDR3 comprises 15 residues. With 1 base removed from V and 3 bases from J, the gap between germline ends came to 12 bases. Germline V CDR1 and CDR2: SEHNR, FQNEAQ (reference sequence).

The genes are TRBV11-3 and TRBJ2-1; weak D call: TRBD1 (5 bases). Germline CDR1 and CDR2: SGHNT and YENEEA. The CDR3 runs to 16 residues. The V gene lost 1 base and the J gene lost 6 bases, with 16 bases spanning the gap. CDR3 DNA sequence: TGTGCCAGCAGCTTAGGTATCTGGGGCAGTCCCAATGAGCAGTTCTTC. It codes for CASSLGIWGSPNEQFF.